The TCR beta chain under discussion was sequenced for a study of T cell repertoires in cytomegalovirus infection. As for the study in general: Public TCR beta signatures marked donors with CMV infection and the matching HLA.

The CDR3 runs 16 residues. The junction had 6 bases not matched to a gene; V was cut back by 1 base and J by 0 bases. Germline V gives CDR1 SGHTA, CDR2 FQGNSA. MiXCR was run by TCRdb on the reads, yielding one entry per CDR3 protein. This sample has approximately 250,000 distinct CDR3 sequences, with approximately 9.2% found just once. This clonotype was seen only a few times. The TCR was taken from a human donor in good health (CMV status not recorded). Some clones in this sample may be carry-over from other donors' samples. This chain connects TRBV7-2 to TRBJ2-7, with 7 bases aligning to TRBD2. Sample: PBMCs. Written as DNA, the CDR3 is TGTGCCAGCAGCTTAGGGCACGCTAGCGGCTCCTACGAGCAGTACTTC. This gives the protein CASSLGHASGSYEQYF. Using reference TRBV7-2 and TRBJ2-7 for the parts outside the CDR3, the full variable domain is GAGVSQSPSNKVTEKGKDVELRCDPISGHTALYWYRQSLGQGLEFLIYFQGNSAPDKSGLPSDRFSAERTGGSVSTLTIQRTQQEDSAVYLCASSLGHASGSYEQYFGPGTRLTVT.